Here is one T cell receptor (beta chain) with its context. What it recognizes is unknown. V lost 3 bases, J lost 4 bases, and 10 bases stayed unmatched. The CDR3 is made up of 16 amino acids. The V gene's germline CDR1 is WNHNN and CDR2 SYGVQD (reference sequence). MiXCR, applied by TCRdb to the 5' RACE reads, yields one record per CDR3 protein. This table holds tens of thousands of distinct CDR3 sequences, around 14% found once. These data come from a study of early T cells in non-severe SARS-CoV-2 infection. Study overall: With bulk RNA from unsorted whole blood as input, sequencing yielded unpaired chains. Overall study results and limits: VDJdb matching favored anti-spike CD8 responses, missing private and CD4 specificities.

The clonotype comes from an adult who was a healthcare worker with PCR-confirmed SARS-CoV-2 infection or an uninfected control (not recorded which). Sequencing was carried out using whole blood. The V call is TRBV10-1, the J call TRBJ2-3; 7 nucleotides line up with TRBD2. The CDR3: CASSDGGSGNADTQYF. CDR3 nucleotide sequence: TGCGCCAGCAGTGACGGGGGGAGCGGGAATGCAGATACGCAGTATTTT.